Shown below are 9 T cell receptor beta chains from a single sample sequenced in a study of blood T cell repertoires in COVID-19. Only in-frame clones appear in the TCRdb table, and some are missing; sequencing was by immunoSEQ multiplex PCR. The sample carries 250,000 to 350,000 clones, roughly 87% recorded once. Input material: PBMCs or T cells enriched from blood (not recorded which). Receptors originate from a woman in her twenties or thirties who had recovered from COVID-19.

The chain uses TRBV11-1 and TRBJ1-1; D is perhaps TRBD1 (6 bases). Trimming removed 5 bases at V and 10 bases at J, with 23 bases between. The CDR3 sequence is 15 residues long. The germline gives CDR1 SGHAT, CDR2 FQDESV (reference sequence). The CDR3 region has the DNA TGTGCCAGCAGCCTGTCGGGGGGGGCCCTGCTTGCAGCTTTCTTT. The encoded protein is CASSLSGGALLAAFF. The variable domain in full, completed from reference TRBV11-1 and TRBJ1-1, reads EAEVAQSPRYKITEKSQAVAFWCDPISGHATLYWYRQILGQGPELLVQFQDESVVDDSQLPKDRFSAERLKGVDSTLKIQPAELGDSAMYLCASSLSGGALLAAFFGQGTRLTVV.

The J gene is TRBJ1-6, the V gene TRBV6-1; D gene unclear. Germline CDR1 MNHNS, CDR2 SASEGT. The germline V and J ends were trimmed by 1 base and 17 bases, with 12 bases remaining between them. The CDR3 has 12 residues. The DNA for the CDR3 is TGTGCCAGCAGTGAAGGTTTAGTCCCGGTCCACTTT. It is translated as CASSEGLVPVHF.

This sequence joins TRBV19 and TRBJ1-2; TRBD1 might be the D (5 bases). Germline V gene data show CDR1 as LNHDA and CDR2 as SQIVND (reference sequence). CDR3 size: 16 residues. Trimming cost V 4 bases and J 5 bases, with 20 bases left between them. The CDR3 region has the DNA TGTGCCAGTAGTAACCCCGTTATGAGCAGGGTATATGGCTACACCTTC. Encoded protein: CASSNPVMSRVYGYTF.

V is TRBV15 and J is TRBJ2-2; weak D call: TRBD2 (6 bases). The CDR3 extends over 17 amino acids. Germline CDR1 LNHNV, CDR2 YYDKDF (reference sequence). Trimming took 5 bases from V and 2 from J, leaving 18 bases between them. CDR3 amino acids: CATSGRLAASNTGELFF. Written as DNA, the CDR3 is TGTGCCACCAGCGGAAGATTAGCGGCGTCAAACACCGGGGAGCTGTTTTTT.

The rearrangement uses TRBV5-4 and TRBJ2-7; TRBD2 aligns across 10 bases. V was clipped by 4 bases and J by 5 bases; unmatched bases: 6. The CDR3 sequence is 14 residues long. Germline-derived CDR1 and CDR2 are SGHNT and YYREEE (reference sequence). CDR3 DNA: TGTGCCAGCAGCATTAGCGGGAGGATCGACGAGCAGTACTTC. Translated: CASSISGRIDEQYF.

The V gene is TRBV5-5, the J gene TRBJ2-7, with 10 bases aligning to TRBD2. Germline CDR1 reads SGHKS; CDR2 reads YYEKEE (reference sequence). CDR3 length: 15 amino acids. V was clipped by 4 bases and J by 4 bases; unmatched bases: 8. The CDR3 spells CASSLGLAVQYEQYF. CDR3 nucleotides: TGTGCCAGCAGCCTCGGACTAGCGGTCCAATACGAGCAGTACTTC.

Turning to this clone: Other nucleotide sequences in the sample specify the same CDR3. The V call is TRBV28, the J call TRBJ1-2; D may be TRBD1 (5 bases). Germline lookup yields CDR1 MDHEN and CDR2 SYDVKM. Trimming cost V 3 bases and J 2 bases, with 7 bases left between them. The CDR3 contains 13 residues. This CDR3 reads CASSFDRNYGYTF. DNA for the CDR3: TGTGCCAGCAGTTTTGACAGAAACTATGGCTACACCTTC.

The chain employs TRBV18 and TRBJ1-2; 7 bases map to TRBD1. The CDR3 consists of 18 residues. The V gene end was trimmed by 3 bases and the J gene end by 2 bases; junction bases not matched to a gene: 15. From germline, CDR1 is KGHSH and CDR2 LQKENI. The CDR3 DNA follows: TGTGCCAGCTCACCCCGGGACAGCGAAGTTTCACCCAACTATGGCTACACCTTC. As protein: CASSPRDSEVSPNYGYTF.

CDR3: CASSLEPGSNSPLHF. DNA of the CDR3: TGTGCCAGCAGCTTAGAGCCAGGGTCAAATTCACCCCTCCACTTT. The chain uses TRBV7-2 and TRBJ1-6, with a possible D match to TRBD1 (5 bases). The germline V gene encodes CDR1 SGHTA and CDR2 FQGNSA. This CDR3 has 15 amino acids. Trimming removed 1 base at V and 7 bases at J, with 11 bases between.